These T cell receptor beta chains were read from a single sample in a study of identifying expanded T cells in peripheral blood. Repertoires were generated with immunoSEQ multiplex PCR, while TCRdb's copy carries only in-frame clones and drops some. The sample yields about 100,000 clones, 88% seen once. Sequenced: blood. The receptors here all came from a person aged 18-69 years in good health. Each CDR3 is given with its conserved first and last residue. A D gene is named only where the DNA matches it firmly. Size values are once, few and many counts, or a class for expanded clones, and some rows have none.

>TRBV6-5|.|.|TRBJ2-7
CASSYASEQYF
TGTGCCAGCAGTTACGCTAGCGAGCAGTACTTC
>TRBV16|TRBD1|.|TRBJ1-6
CASSHPGTGVGSPLHF
TGTGCCAGCAGCCACCCCGGGACAGGGGTTGGTTCACCCCTCCACTTT
>TRBV11-2|.|.|TRBJ2-1
CASSRAGFNEQFF
TGTGCCAGCAGCCGGGCGGGTTTCAATGAGCAGTTCTTC
>TRBV7-8|.|once|TRBJ1-5
CASSLVSRTSNQPQHF
TGTGCCAGCAGCTTAGTCTCGCGGACAAGCAATCAGCCCCAGCATTTT
>TRBV27|TRBD1|.|TRBJ2-7
CATAGGTYEQYF
TGTGCCACCGCAGGGGGAACCTACGAGCAGTACTTC
>TRBV18|.|.|TRBJ1-3
CASSLAEAALGAGNTIYF
TGTGCCAGCTCACTCGCCGAGGCAGCTCTAGGAGCTGGAAACACCATATATTTT
>TRBV20-1|.|.|TRBJ2-4
CSARDRNIQYF
TGCAGTGCTAGGGACAGAAACATTCAGTACTTC
>TRBV14|.|.|TRBJ2-3
CASSQATVSTDTQYF
TGTGCCAGCAGCCAAGCCACGGTTAGCACAGATACGCAGTATTTT
>TRBV7-8|.|.|TRBJ1-2
CASSLAGSGSGYTF
TGTGCCAGCAGCTTAGCAGGGTCTGGGAGCGGCTACACCTTC
>TRBV25-1|.|.|TRBJ1-5
CASSEFGGSNQPQHF
TGTGCCAGCAGTGAATTCGGGGGTAGCAATCAGCCCCAGCATTTT
>TRBV9|.|.|TRBJ2-5
CASSAGTDQETQYF
TGTGCCAGCAGCGCGGGGACCGATCAAGAGACCCAGTACTTC
>TRBV28|.|.|TRBJ1-5
CASSPIRGPIGDQIQPQHF
TGTGCCAGCAGTCCAATCCGGGGACCTATAGGGGATCAAATTCAGCCCCAGCATTTT
>TRBV5-1|TRBD1|.|TRBJ2-7
CASRQGIRYEQYF
TGCGCCAGCAGACAGGGGATTCGCTACGAGCAGTACTTC
>TRBV7-2|.|.|TRBJ1-2
CASSLSPGRRYGYTF
TGTGCCAGCAGCTTATCCCCAGGGAGAAGGTATGGCTACACCTTC
>TRBV5-6|.|.|TRBJ2-5
CASSLRAGAFQETQYF
TGTGCCAGCAGCTTACGGGCGGGGGCCTTCCAAGAGACCCAGTACTTC
>TRBV28|.|.|TRBJ2-7
CASSLWGRNYEQYF
TGTGCCAGCAGCCTCTGGGGCAGGAACTACGAGCAGTACTTC
>TRBV14|TRBD2|once|TRBJ2-1
CASSPGTSPQLGNEQFF
TGTGCCAGCAGCCCGGGGACTAGCCCCCAGCTAGGCAATGAGCAGTTCTTC
>TRBV5-1|TRBD2|.|TRBJ2-7
CASSLAGTSYYEQYF
TGCGCCAGCAGCTTGGCCGGGACTAGCTACTACGAGCAGTACTTC
>TRBV7-2|.|.|TRBJ1-2
CASSSGGGRNNGYTF
TGTGCCAGCAGCAGCGGTGGGGGAAGAAATAATGGCTACACCTTC
>TRBV11-3|.|.|TRBJ2-1
CASSMRDYNEQFF
TGTGCCAGCAGCATGAGGGACTACAATGAGCAGTTCTTC
>TRBV9|TRBD1|once|TRBJ2-7
CASSLTGEYEQYF
TGTGCCAGCAGCCTAACAGGGGAATACGAGCAGTACTTC
>TRBV30|.|.|TRBJ2-6
CAWGTGTGANVLTF
TGTGCCTGGGGTACGGGGACCGGGGCCAACGTCCTGACTTTC
>TRBV5-1|.|.|TRBJ1-6
CASSLVGDEDSPLHF
TGCGCCAGCAGCTTGGTCGGGGACGAGGATTCACCCCTCCACTTT
>TRBV7-9|TRBD2|.|TRBJ2-1
CASSFRPGGGAGEQFF
TGTGCCAGCAGCTTCCGGCCGGGCGGGGGGGCCGGTGAGCAGTTCTTC
>TRBV10-3|.|once|TRBJ2-5
CAISEENQETQYF
TGTGCCATCAGTGAGGAAAACCAAGAGACCCAGTACTTC
>TRBV28|.|once|TRBJ2-3
CASSPVPGRSTDTQYF
TGTGCCAGCAGTCCCGTGCCGGGGCGAAGCACAGATACGCAGTATTTT
>TRBV6-5|.|.|TRBJ1-2
CASSRDRSALYGYTF
TGTGCCAGCAGTCGCGACAGGTCCGCTTTGTATGGCTACACCTTC
>TRBV7-9|TRBD2|.|TRBJ2-5
CASSLGLATETQYF
TGTGCCAGCAGCTTAGGACTAGCAACGGAGACCCAGTACTTC
>TRBV28|.|once|TRBJ1-2
CASSLPGRATYGYTF
TGTGCCAGCAGTTTACCCGGGCGGGCTACATATGGCTACACCTTC
>TRBV9|.|once|TRBJ2-1
CASSGPGPKSISSYNEQFF
TGTGCCAGCAGCGGGCCGGGACCCAAATCAATTAGCTCCTACAATGAGCAGTTCTTC
>TRBV6-5|.|.|TRBJ2-7
CASSYSRRETYEQYF
TGTGCCAGCAGTTACTCCCGGAGGGAAACCTACGAGCAGTACTTC
>TRBV11-3|.|.|TRBJ2-3
CASSLGTSTDTQYF
TGTGCCAGCAGCTTGGGGACTAGCACAGATACGCAGTATTTT
>TRBV29-1|.|.|TRBJ2-7
CSVERSGVTYEQYF
TGCAGCGTTGAGAGGTCAGGGGTTACCTACGAGCAGTACTTC
>TRBV16|.|.|TRBJ1-4
CASSHGATNEKLFF
TGTGCCAGCAGCCACGGTGCAACTAATGAAAAACTGTTTTTT
>TRBV7-8|.|.|TRBJ2-2
CASSQFHDTGLAGELFF
TGTGCCAGCAGCCAATTCCACGATACAGGCCTGGCCGGGGAGCTGTTTTTT
>TRBV10-1|.|few|TRBJ2-7
CASSEGGGYEQYF
TGCGCCAGCAGTGAGGGGGGTGGTTACGAGCAGTACTTC
>TRBV27|.|.|TRBJ2-1
CASSFLGGSSSYNEQFF
TGTGCCAGCAGTTTTTTAGGGGGTTCCTCTTCCTACAATGAGCAGTTCTTC
>TRBV30|.|once|TRBJ2-1
CAWRQVSDEQFF
TGTGCCTGGAGACAGGTCTCCGATGAGCAGTTCTTC
>TRBV7-2|.|.|TRBJ2-1
CASSNNYEQFF
TGTGCCAGCAGCAACAACTATGAGCAGTTCTTC
>TRBV5-5|TRBD1|few|TRBJ1-2
CASSSGTGSYYGYTF
TGTGCCAGCAGCTCGGGGACAGGGAGTTACTATGGCTACACCTTC
>TRBV9|.|.|TRBJ1-3
CASSRRQENSGNTIYF
TGTGCCAGCAGCCGACGACAGGAGAACTCTGGAAACACCATATATTTT
>TRBV5-1|TRBD1|.|TRBJ2-3
CASSLAPGQEADTQYF
TGCGCCAGCAGCTTGGCTCCGGGACAGGAAGCAGATACGCAGTATTTT
>TRBV6-1|TRBD2|.|TRBJ2-3
CASSGNSGRAQDTQYF
TGTGCCAGCAGTGGAAATAGCGGGAGGGCCCAAGATACGCAGTATTTT
>TRBV6-1|.|.|TRBJ1-6
CASSESGNSYNSPLHF
TGTGCCAGCAGTGAAAGCGGAAACTCCTATAATTCACCCCTCCACTTT
>TRBV28|.|.|TRBJ2-2
CASSFWQGGTGELFF
TGTGCCAGCAGTTTTTGGCAGGGTGGTACCGGGGAGCTGTTTTTT
>TRBV5-1|.|.|TRBJ2-3
CASSFSIAESTDTQYF
TGCGCCAGCAGCTTCTCAATAGCGGAAAGCACAGATACGCAGTATTTT
>TRBV13|TRBD2|.|TRBJ2-1
CASSLKGLAGPTYNEQFF
TGTGCCAGCAGCTTAAAGGGGCTAGCGGGACCTACCTACAATGAGCAGTTCTTC
>TRBV28|.|.|TRBJ2-2
CASRGTGELFF
TGTGCCAGCCGGGGCACCGGGGAGCTGTTTTTT
>TRBV6-4|.|.|TRBJ2-2
CASSDSAGSNTGELFF
TGTGCCAGCAGTGACTCGGCAGGGTCGAACACCGGGGAGCTGTTTTTT
>TRBV6-6|TRBD1|.|TRBJ1-1
CASSLQGAGTEAFF
TGTGCCAGCAGCCTACAGGGGGCAGGTACTGAAGCTTTCTTT
>TRBV6-6|TRBD1|.|TRBJ1-2
CASSYSRDSRNGYTF
TGTGCCAGCAGTTACTCTAGGGACAGCAGGAACGGCTACACCTTC
>TRBV28|.|.|TRBJ2-1
CASSLVPVSGYNEQFF
TGTGCCAGCAGTTTAGTCCCGGTCAGTGGGTACAATGAGCAGTTCTTC
>TRBV4-1|.|.|TRBJ1-5
CASSQRDGSNQPQHF
TGCGCCAGCAGCCAGAGGGACGGTAGCAATCAGCCCCAGCATTTT
>TRBV2|.|few|TRBJ2-7
CALQGGGSRYEQYF
TGTGCCTTGCAAGGGGGGGGTTCCCGATACGAGCAGTACTTC
>TRBV28|.|.|TRBJ1-2
CASSLRGKSNYGYTF
TGTGCCAGCAGTCTCAGGGGTAAATCTAACTATGGCTACACCTTC